The clone carrying this T cell receptor (beta chain) occurred a few times. As yet, its antigen is unknown. Expressed TCRB transcripts were sequenced, since all the RNA that had been isolated was reverse transcribed. TCRdb's copy holds only in-frame clones and misses some; the assay was immunoSEQ multiplex PCR. The sample includes hundreds of thousands of clones, 15% of them seen just once. This specimen comes from a study of beta chain features in type 1 diabetes. This CDR3 has 11 amino acids. Germline V gives CDR1 DFQATT, CDR2 SNEGSKA (reference sequence). V dropped 8 bases and J dropped 6; count of bases not matched to a gene: 6. Whole-study results and caveats: High-TCR-expressing cells could be over-represented by cDNA sequencing. Among patients, naive, central memory and Treg TCRB repertoires appeared more similar than among healthy donors.

The chain recombines TRBV20-1 with TRBJ1-2; 7 nucleotides align to TRBD1. Input material: naive CD4+ T cells from blood. This TCR came from a man aged 18 to 29 in good health. The CDR3 is CSPRGGHGYTF. The CDR3 DNA reads TGCAGTCCCAGGGGGGGTCATGGCTACACCTTC.